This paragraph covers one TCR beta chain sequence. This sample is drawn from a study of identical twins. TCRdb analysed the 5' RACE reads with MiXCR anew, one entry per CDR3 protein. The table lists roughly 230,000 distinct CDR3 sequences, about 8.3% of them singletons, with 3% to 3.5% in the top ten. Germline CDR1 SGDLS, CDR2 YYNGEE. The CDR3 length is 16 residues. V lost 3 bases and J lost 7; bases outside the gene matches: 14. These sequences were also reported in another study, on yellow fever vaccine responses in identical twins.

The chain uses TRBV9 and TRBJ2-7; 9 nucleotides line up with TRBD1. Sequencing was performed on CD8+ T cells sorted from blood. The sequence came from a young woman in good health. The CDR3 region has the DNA TGTGCCAGCAGCGCTGGCCCGGAAGACAGGGGGGGAGAGCAGTACTTC. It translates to CASSAGPEDRGGEQYF.